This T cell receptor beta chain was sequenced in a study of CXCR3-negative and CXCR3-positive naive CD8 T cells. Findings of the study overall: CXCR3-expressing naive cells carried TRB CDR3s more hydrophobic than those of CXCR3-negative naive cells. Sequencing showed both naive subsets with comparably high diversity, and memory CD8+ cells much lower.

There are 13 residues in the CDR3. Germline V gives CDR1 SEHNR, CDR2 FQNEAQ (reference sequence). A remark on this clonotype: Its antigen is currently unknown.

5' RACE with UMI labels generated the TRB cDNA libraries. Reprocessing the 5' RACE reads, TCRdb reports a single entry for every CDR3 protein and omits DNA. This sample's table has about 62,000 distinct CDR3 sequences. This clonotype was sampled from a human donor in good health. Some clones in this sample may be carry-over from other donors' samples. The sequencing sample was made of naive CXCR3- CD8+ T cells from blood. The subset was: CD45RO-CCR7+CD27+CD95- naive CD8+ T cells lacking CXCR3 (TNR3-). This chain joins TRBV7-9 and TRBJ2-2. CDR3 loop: CASRGYDTGELFF.